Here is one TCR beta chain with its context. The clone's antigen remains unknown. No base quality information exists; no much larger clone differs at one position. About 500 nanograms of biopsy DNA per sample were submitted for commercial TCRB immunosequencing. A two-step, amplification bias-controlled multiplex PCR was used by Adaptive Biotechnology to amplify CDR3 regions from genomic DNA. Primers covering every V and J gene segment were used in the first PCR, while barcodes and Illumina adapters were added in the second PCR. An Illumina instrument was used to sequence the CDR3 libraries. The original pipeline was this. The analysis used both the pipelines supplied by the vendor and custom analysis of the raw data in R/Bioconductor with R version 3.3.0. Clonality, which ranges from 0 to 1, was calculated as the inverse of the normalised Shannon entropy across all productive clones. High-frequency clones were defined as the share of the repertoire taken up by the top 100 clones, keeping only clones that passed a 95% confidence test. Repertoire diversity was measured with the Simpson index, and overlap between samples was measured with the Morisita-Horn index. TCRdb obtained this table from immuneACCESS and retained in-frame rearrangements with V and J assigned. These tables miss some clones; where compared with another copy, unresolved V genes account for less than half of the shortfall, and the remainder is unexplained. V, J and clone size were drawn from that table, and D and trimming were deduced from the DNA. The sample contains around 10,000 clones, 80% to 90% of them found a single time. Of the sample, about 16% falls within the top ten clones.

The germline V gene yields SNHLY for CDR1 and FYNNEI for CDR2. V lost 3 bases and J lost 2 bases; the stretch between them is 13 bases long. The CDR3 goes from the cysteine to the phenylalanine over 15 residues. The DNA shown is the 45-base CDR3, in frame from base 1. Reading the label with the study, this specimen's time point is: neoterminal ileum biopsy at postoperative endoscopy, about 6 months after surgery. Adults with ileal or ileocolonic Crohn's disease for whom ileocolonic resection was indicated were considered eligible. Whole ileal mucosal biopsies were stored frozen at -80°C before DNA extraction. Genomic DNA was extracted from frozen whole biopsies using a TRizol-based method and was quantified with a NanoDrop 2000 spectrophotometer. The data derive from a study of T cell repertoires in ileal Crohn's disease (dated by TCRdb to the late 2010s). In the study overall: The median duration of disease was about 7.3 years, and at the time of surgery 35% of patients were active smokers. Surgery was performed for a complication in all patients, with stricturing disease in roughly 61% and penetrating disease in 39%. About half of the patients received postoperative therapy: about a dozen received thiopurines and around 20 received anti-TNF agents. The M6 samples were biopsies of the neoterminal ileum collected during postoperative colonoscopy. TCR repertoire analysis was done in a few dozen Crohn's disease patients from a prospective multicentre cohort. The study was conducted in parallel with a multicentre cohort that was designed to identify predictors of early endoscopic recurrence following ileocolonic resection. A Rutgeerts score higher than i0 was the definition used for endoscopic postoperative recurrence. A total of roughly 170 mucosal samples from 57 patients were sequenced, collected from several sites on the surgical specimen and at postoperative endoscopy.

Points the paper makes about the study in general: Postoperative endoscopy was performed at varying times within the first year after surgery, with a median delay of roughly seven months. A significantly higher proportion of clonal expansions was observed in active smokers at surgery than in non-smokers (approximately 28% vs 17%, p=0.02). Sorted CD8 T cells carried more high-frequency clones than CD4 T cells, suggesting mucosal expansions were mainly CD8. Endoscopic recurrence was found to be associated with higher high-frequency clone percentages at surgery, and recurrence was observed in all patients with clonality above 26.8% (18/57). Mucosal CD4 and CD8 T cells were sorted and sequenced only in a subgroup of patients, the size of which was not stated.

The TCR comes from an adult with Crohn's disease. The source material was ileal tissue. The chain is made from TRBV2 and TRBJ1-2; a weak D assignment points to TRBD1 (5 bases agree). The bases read TGTGCCAGCAGTGATGGGCAGGGCGTCAACTATGGCTACACCTTC. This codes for CASSDGQGVNYGYTF.